These 21 T cell receptor beta chains came from one sample sequenced in a study of T-cell reconstitution after alpha-beta-depleted transplantation in children. Unique molecular identifiers were built into the TCRbeta library. Using its own MiXCR run on the PCR reads, TCRdb lists one record per CDR3 protein. The sample records hundreds of thousands of distinct CDR3 sequences, under 15% being singletons. The source was PBMCs, collected before TCRalphabeta/CD19-depleted stem cell transplant. Receptors were obtained from a girl under 10 years old with congenital amegakaryocytic thrombocytopenia, due to receive a stem cell transplant.

This clonotype was recorded once. A read error may be the cause here, since a much bigger clone is one base away. The genes are TRBV18 and TRBJ1-4, with D uncertain. The CDR3 has 13 amino acids. Germline V lookup: CDR1 KGHSH, CDR2 LQKENI. This chain's CDR3 is CASSPEGYEKLLF. The CDR3 DNA reads TGTGCCAGCTCACCAGAAGGGTACGAAAAACTGCTTTTT.

Details on this clonotype: A junction end diverges from the germline sequence, so it may reflect a read error. The chain joins TRBV20-1 to TRBJ2-7; tentative D call: TRBD1 (6 bases). The CDR3 extends over 16 amino acids. The germline gives CDR1 DFQATT, CDR2 SNEGSKA (reference sequence). The CDR3 nucleotides read TGCAGTGCTAGAGACTGGCGGGCAGGGGACGTTTACGAGCAGCACTTC. As protein: CSARDWRAGDVYEQHF.

This clonotype was detected only a few times. CDR3: CASSLSAGNNNNEQFF. The CDR3 bases are TGTGCCAGCAGCTTAAGTGCAGGGAACAATAACAATGAGCAGTTCTTC. The J gene is TRBJ2-1, the V gene TRBV11-2; tentative D call: TRBD1 (5 bases). The CDR3 is 16 amino acids. The V end was cut by 2 bases, the J end by 5 bases, with 16 bases between. Germline values: CDR1 SGHAT, CDR2 FQNNGV.

The V gene is TRBV20-1, the J gene TRBJ1-5, with 9 bases fitting TRBD1. Looked up from germline, CDR1 is DFQATT and CDR2 is SNEGSKA (reference sequence). The CDR3 covers 17 residues. With 5 bases clipped from V and 4 bases from J, the junction kept 15 bases outside the gene matches. The CDR3 sequence is CSAGGVPGQGWNQPQHF. In nucleotides, the CDR3 is TGCAGTGCTGGCGGGGTTCCGGGACAGGGCTGGAATCAGCCCCAGCATTTT.

This clonotype was counted at least ten times. CDR3 protein: CASRESGRLYNEQFF. For the CDR3, the DNA is TGTGCCAGCAGAGAGAGCGGGAGATTGTACAATGAGCAGTTCTTC. The chain is built from TRBV28 and TRBJ2-1, with 8 bases identical to TRBD2. Germline V gene lookup returns CDR1 MDHEN and CDR2 SYDVKM. The CDR3 is 15 amino acids. V was pared by 6 bases and J by 4 bases, with 8 bases of the junction left unmatched.

This clonotype was picked up one time. This rearrangement joins TRBV15 to TRBJ2-1; no reliable D call. Germline V CDR1 and CDR2: LNHNV, YYDKDF (reference sequence). The V gene lost 5 bases and the J gene lost 0 bases, with 17 bases spanning the gap. The CDR3 length is 17 residues. In nucleotides, the CDR3 is TGTGCCACCAGCGCAATTAGGAGCCTAAGCTCCTACAATGAGCAGTTCTTC. Protein product: CATSAIRSLSSYNEQFF.

The chain employs TRBV7-6 and TRBJ1-6, with D possibly being TRBD1 (6 bases). The CDR3 has 14 residues. Trimming removed 1 base from V and 7 bases from J, with 8 bases in between. Germline V gene lookup returns CDR1 SGHVS and CDR2 FNYEAQ. CDR3 loop: CASSLGGRNSPLHF. CDR3 bases: TGTGCCAGCAGCTTAGGGGGGCGAAATTCACCCCTCCACTTT. Full variable domain (missing parts from reference TRBV7-6 and TRBJ1-6): GAGVSQSPRYKVTKRGQDVALRCDPISGHVSLYWYRQALGQGPEFLTYFNYEAQQDKSGLPNDRFSAERPEGSISTLTIQRTEQRDSAMYRCASSLGGRNSPLHFGNGTRLTVT.

This clonotype was counted between two and nine times. This sequence joins TRBV20-1 and TRBJ2-1; a weak D match, TRBD1 (6 bases). CDR1 is DFQATT and CDR2 is SNEGSKA in the germline V gene (reference sequence). Trimming removed 8 bases from V and 2 bases from J, with 13 bases in between. The CDR3 sequence is 13 residues long. CDR3 amino acids: CSSQGITYNEQFF. The CDR3 DNA sequence: TGCAGTTCCCAGGGGATTACCTACAATGAGCAGTTCTTC.

For the CDR3, the DNA is TGTGCCAGCAGTTTTGCAGGGAGAGATACGCAGTATTTT. It translates to CASSFAGRDTQYF. The V gene is TRBV12-3 or TRBV12-4, the J gene TRBJ2-3; the D call may be TRBD1 or TRBD2 (5 bases each). V was trimmed by 3 bases and J by 5 bases, leaving 9 bases between them. This CDR3 has 13 amino acids.

This clonotype was recorded a few times. J is TRBJ2-1 and V is TRBV7-6; 10 bases fit TRBD2. There are 15 residues in the CDR3. Trimming took 0 bases from V and 8 from J; bases not matched to a gene: 4. From germline, CDR1 is SGHVS and CDR2 FNYEAQ. CDR3 coding DNA: TGTGCCAGCAGCTTAGCCCTAGCGGGAGTTTATGAGCAGTTCTTC. It yields the protein CASSLALAGVYEQFF.

This clonotype was observed many times. The rearrangement links TRBV29-1 to TRBJ1-2; 8 positions match TRBD1. This CDR3 contains 14 residues. Germline-derived CDR1 and CDR2 are SQVTM and ANQGSEA. CDR3 sequence (DNA): TGCAGTTCCAGGGGGCCATCAGCTAACTATGGCTACACCTTC. Its protein product is CSSRGPSANYGYTF.

V gene TRBV12-3 or TRBV12-4 combines with J gene TRBJ2-2; 9 bases agree with TRBD2. The V and J ends lost 6 bases and 2 bases, in that order; junction bases with no gene match: 7. This CDR3 has 16 residues. CDR3 amino acids: CASRRPTSGNTGELFF. As DNA, the CDR3 is TGTGCCAGCAGGCGCCCGACTAGCGGAAACACCGGGGAGCTGTTTTTT.

Only a few counts were recorded for this clonotype. The J gene is TRBJ2-3, the V gene TRBV20-1, with unresolved D. Between the trimmed V and J ends, which lost 6 bases and 3 bases, there was a span of 13 bases. The CDR3 contains 13 residues. CDR1 is DFQATT and CDR2 is SNEGSKA in the germline V gene (reference sequence). This CDR3 is CSAGPLATDTQYF. Written as DNA, the CDR3 is TGCAGTGCAGGCCCTCTGGCGACAGATACGCAGTATTTT.

This clonotype showed up many times. This rearrangement joins TRBV6-1 to TRBJ2-5; tentative D call: TRBD2 (6 bases). The V and J ends lost 6 bases and 4 bases respectively, with 15 bases between them. CDR1 is MNHNS, CDR2 SASEGT, per germline. The CDR3 has 14 residues. Here the CDR3 reads CASSMSGTAETQYF. As DNA, the CDR3 is TGTGCCAGCAGCATGTCGGGGACTGCAGAGACCCAGTACTTC.

This clonotype showed up just a few times. The CDR3 sequence is CASRPGYGDSRTDTQYF. For the CDR3, the DNA is TGTGCCAGCAGACCTGGGTACGGTGACTCCCGCACAGATACGCAGTATTTT. This chain joins TRBV27 and TRBJ2-3; unclear D gene. The CDR3 has 17 amino acids. The V gene lost 6 bases and the J gene lost 1 base, with 20 bases spanning the gap. Germline V gene lookup returns CDR1 MNHEY and CDR2 SMNVEV (reference sequence).

CDR3 amino acids: CSSTKAFQETQYF. Here the CDR3 DNA reads TGCAGTTCGACTAAGGCCTTCCAAGAGACCCAGTACTTC. This chain joins TRBV20-1 and TRBJ2-5, with TRBD2 as a possible D gene (5 bases). This CDR3 has 13 amino acids. Germline V CDR1 and CDR2: DFQATT, SNEGSKA (reference sequence). V dropped 8 bases and J dropped 1 base, with 14 bases sitting between them.

The chain uses TRBV30 and TRBJ1-1; 9 bases are a match to TRBD1. The CDR3 is made up of 13 amino acids. CDR1 GTSNPN and CDR2 SVGIG come from the germline V gene (reference sequence). After removal of 4 bases from V and 6 bases from J, the junction contained 6 bases not matched to a gene. CDR3 residues: CAWKRTGAAEAFF. In DNA form, the CDR3 reads TGTGCCTGGAAACGGACAGGGGCGGCTGAAGCTTTCTTT.

This clonotype has ten or more counts. This chain uses TRBV5-1 with TRBJ2-3, with D unclear. The CDR3 covers 13 residues. CDR1 is SGHRS, CDR2 YFSETQ, per germline. The V end was cut by 1 base, the J end by 6 bases, with 9 bases between. CDR3 protein: CASSLYRVDTQYF. CDR3 bases: TGCGCCAGCAGCTTGTACCGGGTGGATACGCAGTATTTT. Full variable domain (remainder filled in from reference TRBV5-1 and TRBJ2-3): KAGVTQTPRYLIKTRGQQVTLSCSPISGHRSVSWYQQTPGQGLQFLFEYFSETQRNKGNFPGRFSGRQFSNSRSEMNVSTLELGDSALYLCASSLYRVDTQYFGPGTRLTVL.

This clonotype was found many times. CDR3 in DNA: TGTGCCAGCAGCCAGGACACAGGGTCTACGCAGTATTTT. This encodes CASSQDTGSTQYF. The rearrangement links TRBV3-1 to TRBJ2-3, with a weak D call TRBD1 (6 bases). This CDR3 spans 13 amino acids. Germline V gene data show CDR1 as LGHDT and CDR2 as YNNKEL (reference sequence). Deletions cut 3 bases from V and 8 bases from J, with 12 bases between.

There are many counts of this clonotype. The rearrangement uses TRBV20-1 and TRBJ1-2; D unclear. CDR1 DFQATT and CDR2 SNEGSKA come from the germline V gene (reference sequence). The CDR3 length is 12 residues. V lost 3 bases to trimming and J lost 4 bases, with 9 bases between them. The CDR3 sequence is CSASRSGYGYTF. As DNA, the CDR3 is TGCAGTGCTAGCAGGAGCGGCTATGGCTACACCTTC.

J is TRBJ2-7 and V is TRBV5-1, with 9 positions matching TRBD1. Germline V gene sequence: CDR1 SGHRS, CDR2 YFSETQ. The CDR3 spans 15 residues. The V gene end was trimmed by 6 bases and the J gene end by 3 bases; junction bases not matched to a gene: 10. This CDR3 is CASTNGGTGSYEQYF. The CDR3 nucleotides read TGCGCCAGCACCAATGGAGGGACAGGGAGCTACGAGCAGTACTTC.